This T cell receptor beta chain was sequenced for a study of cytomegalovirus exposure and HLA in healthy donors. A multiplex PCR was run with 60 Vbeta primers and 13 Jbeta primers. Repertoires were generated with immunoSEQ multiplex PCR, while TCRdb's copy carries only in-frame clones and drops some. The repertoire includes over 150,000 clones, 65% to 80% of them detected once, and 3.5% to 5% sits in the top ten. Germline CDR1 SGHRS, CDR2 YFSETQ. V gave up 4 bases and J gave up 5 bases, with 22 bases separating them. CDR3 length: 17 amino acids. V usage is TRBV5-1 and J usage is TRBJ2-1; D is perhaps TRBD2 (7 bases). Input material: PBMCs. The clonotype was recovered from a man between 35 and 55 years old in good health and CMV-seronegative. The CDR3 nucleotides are TGCGCCAGCAGCCGATTAGGGGTAGGGGGGGGGCACAATGAGCAGTTCTTC. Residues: CASSRLGVGGGHNEQFF.